The source of this T cell receptor beta chain is a study of response to subunit inactivated influenza vaccine. The study, taken as a whole, reports: Authors proposed each seasonal influenza vaccination draws in few new T cells.

This clonotype was recorded many times. The antigen is undetermined. TCRdb reprocessed the RT-PCR reads with MiXCR, giving one entry per CDR3 protein. The sample yields more than 450,000 distinct CDR3 sequences, 10% to 12% seen once. The sample also formed part of further work on T cells expressing NK-cell markers. From that second work: UMIs were included in TCR beta cDNA generated by 5'RACE template switching. Uncertainty persisted over the HCMV specificity of expanded NKG2C+ T cell clones.

This specimen was PBMCs from blood, taken on the day of vaccination. The sequence came from a man aged 45 to 65 who received an inactivated influenza vaccine.

CDR3 sequence (DNA): TGCGCCAGCAGCTTGGGTACAGTGCCCACAGATACGCAGTATTTT. This gives the protein CASSLGTVPTDTQYF. The V call is TRBV5-1, the J call TRBJ2-3; no clear D. CDR3 length equals 15 residues. Germline CDR1 and CDR2: SGHRS and YFSETQ. Deletions cut 0 bases from V and 2 bases from J, with 10 bases between.